This T cell receptor (beta chain) originates from a study of blood T cells in healthy people across ages. Findings and limits, study-wide: Shifts in expanded clonotypes may have been confounded by donor CMV status, which was unknown.

On this clonotype: The antigen is not known.

This CDR3 region has 14 residues. Trimming cost V 3 bases and J 3 bases, with 9 bases left between them. The germline V gene has CDR1 MNHEY and CDR2 SMNVEV (reference sequence). It was with a sample-barcoded 5' primer and a J-beta primer mix that a second PCR of roughly 6 to 12 cycles was run. MiXCR, run by TCRdb on the 5' RACE reads, gives a single entry per CDR3 protein. The sample has more than 700,000 distinct CDR3 sequences, about 55% seen once. J is TRBJ1-5 and V is TRBV27, with D unclear. This sequence was found in a man older than 75 in good health. The material sequenced was blood. The CDR3 bases are TGTGCCAGCAGTTTTGCGGGTCACAATCAGCCCCAGCATTTT. Residues: CASSFAGHNQPQHF.